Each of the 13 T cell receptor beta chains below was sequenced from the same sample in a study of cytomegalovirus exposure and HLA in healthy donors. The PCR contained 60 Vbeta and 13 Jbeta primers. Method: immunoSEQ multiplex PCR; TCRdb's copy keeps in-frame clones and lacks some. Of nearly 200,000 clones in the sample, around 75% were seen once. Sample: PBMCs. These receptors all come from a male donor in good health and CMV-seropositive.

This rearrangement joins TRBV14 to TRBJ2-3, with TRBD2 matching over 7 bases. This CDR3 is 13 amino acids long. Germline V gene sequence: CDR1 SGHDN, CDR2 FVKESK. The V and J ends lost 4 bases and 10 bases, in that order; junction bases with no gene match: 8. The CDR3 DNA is TGTGCCAGCAGCCCCGATTTAGCGGGCGCGCAGTATTTT. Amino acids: CASSPDLAGAQYF.

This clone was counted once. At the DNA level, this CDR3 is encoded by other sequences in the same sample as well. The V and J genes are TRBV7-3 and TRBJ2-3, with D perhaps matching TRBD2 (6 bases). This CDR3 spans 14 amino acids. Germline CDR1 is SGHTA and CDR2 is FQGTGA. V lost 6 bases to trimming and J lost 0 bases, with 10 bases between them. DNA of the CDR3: TGTGCCAGCAGTCCGGGACTTAGCACAGATACGCAGTATTTT. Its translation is CASSPGLSTDTQYF.

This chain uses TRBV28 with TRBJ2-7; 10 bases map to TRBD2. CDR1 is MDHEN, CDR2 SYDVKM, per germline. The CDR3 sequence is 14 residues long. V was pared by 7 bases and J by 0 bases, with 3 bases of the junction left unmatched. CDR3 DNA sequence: TGTGCCAGCACGGGACTAGCGCACTCCTACGAGCAGTACTTC. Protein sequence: CASTGLAHSYEQYF.

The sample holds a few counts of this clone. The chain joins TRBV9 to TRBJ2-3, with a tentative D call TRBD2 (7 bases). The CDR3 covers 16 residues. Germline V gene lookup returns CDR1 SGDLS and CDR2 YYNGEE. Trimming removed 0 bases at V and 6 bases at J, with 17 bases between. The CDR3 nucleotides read TGTGCCAGCAGCGTAGAGGGGGGGCTTCTTACGGATACGCAGTATTTT. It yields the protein CASSVEGGLLTDTQYF.

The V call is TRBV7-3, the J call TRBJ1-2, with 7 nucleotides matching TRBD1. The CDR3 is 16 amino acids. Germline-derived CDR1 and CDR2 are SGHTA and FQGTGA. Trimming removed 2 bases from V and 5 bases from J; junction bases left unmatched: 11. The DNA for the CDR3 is TGTGCCAGCAGCTTAGGGACAGTAAGAAGCCTATATGGCTACACCTTC. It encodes CASSLGTVRSLYGYTF.

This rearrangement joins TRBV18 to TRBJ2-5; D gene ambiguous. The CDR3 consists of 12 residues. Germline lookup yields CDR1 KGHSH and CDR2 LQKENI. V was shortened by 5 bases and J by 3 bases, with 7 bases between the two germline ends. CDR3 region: CASSYQEETQYF. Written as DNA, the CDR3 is TGTGCCAGCTCATACCAGGAAGAGACCCAGTACTTC.

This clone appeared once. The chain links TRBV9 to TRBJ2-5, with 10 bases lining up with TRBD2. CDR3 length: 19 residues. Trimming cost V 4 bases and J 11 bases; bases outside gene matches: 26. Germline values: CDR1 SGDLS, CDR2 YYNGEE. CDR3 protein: CASSPYGNTGTSAFGEQYF. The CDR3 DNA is TGTGCCAGCAGCCCCTACGGCAACACCGGGACTAGCGCCTTCGGGGAGCAGTACTTC.

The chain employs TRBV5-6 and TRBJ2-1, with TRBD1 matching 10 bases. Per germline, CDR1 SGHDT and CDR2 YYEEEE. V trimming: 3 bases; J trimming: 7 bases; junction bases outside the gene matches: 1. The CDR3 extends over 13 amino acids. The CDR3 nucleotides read TGTGCCAGCAGCTGGACAGGGGGGAATGAGCAGTTCTTC. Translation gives CASSWTGGNEQFF.

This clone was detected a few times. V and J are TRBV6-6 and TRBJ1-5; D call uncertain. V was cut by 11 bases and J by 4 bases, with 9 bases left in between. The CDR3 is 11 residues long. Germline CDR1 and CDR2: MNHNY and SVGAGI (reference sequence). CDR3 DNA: TGTGCCGGAGGAGGTAATCAGCCCCAGCATTTT. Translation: CAGGGNQPQHF.

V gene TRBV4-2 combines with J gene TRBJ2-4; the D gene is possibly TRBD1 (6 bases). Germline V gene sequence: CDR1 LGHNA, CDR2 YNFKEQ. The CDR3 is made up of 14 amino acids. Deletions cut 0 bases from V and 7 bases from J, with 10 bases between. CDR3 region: CASSQEGAGNIQYF. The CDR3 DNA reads TGTGCCAGCAGCCAAGAGGGGGCAGGGAACATTCAGTACTTC.

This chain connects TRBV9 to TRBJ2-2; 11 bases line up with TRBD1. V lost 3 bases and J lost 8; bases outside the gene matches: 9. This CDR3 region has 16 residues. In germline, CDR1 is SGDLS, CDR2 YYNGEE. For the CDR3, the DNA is TGTGCCAGCAGCGAGGAGGACAGGGGGCGCGAAGGGGAGCTGTTTTTT. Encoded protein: CASSEEDRGREGELFF.

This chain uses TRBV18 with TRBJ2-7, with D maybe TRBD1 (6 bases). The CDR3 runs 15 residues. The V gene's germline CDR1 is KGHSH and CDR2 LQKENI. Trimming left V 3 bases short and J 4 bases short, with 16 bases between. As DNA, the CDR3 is TGTGCCAGCTCACCCCAAGGGACATTCACATACGAGCAGTACTTC. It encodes CASSPQGTFTYEQYF.

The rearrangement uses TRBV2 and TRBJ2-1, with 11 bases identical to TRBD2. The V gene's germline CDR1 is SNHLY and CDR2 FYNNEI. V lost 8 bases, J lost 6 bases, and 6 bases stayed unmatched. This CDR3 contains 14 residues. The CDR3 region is CASLTSGRRNEQFF. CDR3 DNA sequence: TGTGCCAGCCTAACTAGCGGGAGACGCAATGAGCAGTTCTTC. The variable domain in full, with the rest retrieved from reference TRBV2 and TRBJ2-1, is EPEVTQTPSHQVTQMGQEVILRCVPISNHLYFYWYRQILGQKVEFLVSFYNNEISEKSEIFDDQFSVERPDGSNFTLKIRSTKLEDSAMYFCASLTSGRRNEQFFGPGTRLTVL.